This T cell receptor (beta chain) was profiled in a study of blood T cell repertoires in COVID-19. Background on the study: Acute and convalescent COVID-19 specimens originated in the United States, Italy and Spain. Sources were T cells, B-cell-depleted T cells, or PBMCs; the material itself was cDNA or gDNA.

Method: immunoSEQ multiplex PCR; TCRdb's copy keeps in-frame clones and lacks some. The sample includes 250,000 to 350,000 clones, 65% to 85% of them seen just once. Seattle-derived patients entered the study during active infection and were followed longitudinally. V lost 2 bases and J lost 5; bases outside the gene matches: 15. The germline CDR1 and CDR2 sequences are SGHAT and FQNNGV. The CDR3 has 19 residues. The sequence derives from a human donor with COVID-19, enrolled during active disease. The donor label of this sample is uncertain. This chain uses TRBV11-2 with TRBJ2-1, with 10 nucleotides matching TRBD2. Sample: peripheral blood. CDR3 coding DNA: TGTGCCAGCAGCTTAAACGGGGCGTCTAGCGGGAGAGGCCACAATGAGCAGTTCTTC. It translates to CASSLNGASSGRGHNEQFF.